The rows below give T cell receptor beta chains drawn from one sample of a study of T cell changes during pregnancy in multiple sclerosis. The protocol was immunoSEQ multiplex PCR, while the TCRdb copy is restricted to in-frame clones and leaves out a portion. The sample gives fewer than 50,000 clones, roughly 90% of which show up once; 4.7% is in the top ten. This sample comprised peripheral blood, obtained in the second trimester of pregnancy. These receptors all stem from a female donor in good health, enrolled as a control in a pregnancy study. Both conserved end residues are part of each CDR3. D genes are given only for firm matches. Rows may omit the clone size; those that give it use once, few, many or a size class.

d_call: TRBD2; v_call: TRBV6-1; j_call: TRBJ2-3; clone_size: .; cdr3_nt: TGTGCCAGCAGTGAAGCAGCCGCGGGAGTACAAGATACGCAGTATTTT; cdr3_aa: CASSEAAAGVQDTQYF
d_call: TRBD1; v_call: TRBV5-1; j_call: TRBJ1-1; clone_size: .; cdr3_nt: TGCGCCAGCAGCTCACAGGGGGCACGGACTGAAGCTTTCTTT; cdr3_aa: CASSSQGARTEAFF
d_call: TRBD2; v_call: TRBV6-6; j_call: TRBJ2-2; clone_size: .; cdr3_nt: TGTGCCAGCAGAACCGGGAGCGGGACGAACACCGGGGAGCTGTTTTTT; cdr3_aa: CASRTGSGTNTGELFF
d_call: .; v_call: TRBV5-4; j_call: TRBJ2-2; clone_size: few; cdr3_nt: TGTGCCAGCAGCCCCGATAGCGGCCTTAACACCGGGGAGCTGTTTTTT; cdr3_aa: CASSPDSGLNTGELFF
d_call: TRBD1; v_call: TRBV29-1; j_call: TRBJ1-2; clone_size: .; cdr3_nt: TGCAGCGTTGAAGGACAGGGAGCTGGCTACACCTTC; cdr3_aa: CSVEGQGAGYTF
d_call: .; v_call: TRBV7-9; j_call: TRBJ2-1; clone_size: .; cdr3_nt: TGTGCCAGCTGGGGCCCTCAGAGCTCCTACAATGAGCAGTTCTTC; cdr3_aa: CASWGPQSSYNEQFF
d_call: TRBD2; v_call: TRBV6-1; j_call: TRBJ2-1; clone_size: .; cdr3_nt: TGTGCCAGCAGTGGACTACTAGCGGGAGACGTCGGTGAGCAGTTCTTC; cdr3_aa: CASSGLLAGDVGEQFF
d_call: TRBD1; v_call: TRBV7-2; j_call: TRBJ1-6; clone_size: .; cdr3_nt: TGTGCCAGCAGCTCGAGGACAGGGACGAATTCACCCCTCCACTTT; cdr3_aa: CASSSRTGTNSPLHF
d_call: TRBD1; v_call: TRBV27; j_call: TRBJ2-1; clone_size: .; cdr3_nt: TGTGCCAGCAGCCTAGGGGGCAGAATAGTGGATGAGCAGTTCTTC; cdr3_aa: CASSLGGRIVDEQFF
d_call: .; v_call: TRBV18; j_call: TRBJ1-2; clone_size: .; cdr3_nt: TGTGCCAGCTCACCAAAGATGGACTCGGGTGGCTACACCTTC; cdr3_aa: CASSPKMDSGGYTF
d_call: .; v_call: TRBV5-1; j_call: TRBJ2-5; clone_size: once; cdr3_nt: TGCGCCAGCAGCTTGGAGGGGTCAAAAGAGACCCAGTACTTC; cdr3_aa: CASSLEGSKETQYF
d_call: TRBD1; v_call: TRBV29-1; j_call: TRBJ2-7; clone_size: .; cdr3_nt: TGCAGCGTCAGACAGGGCCCCTACGAGCAGTACTTC; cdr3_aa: CSVRQGPYEQYF
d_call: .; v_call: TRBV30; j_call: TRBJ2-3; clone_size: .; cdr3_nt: TGTGCCTGGAGTGGTCTGGGGGGGCTGGATACGCAGTATTTT; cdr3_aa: CAWSGLGGLDTQYF
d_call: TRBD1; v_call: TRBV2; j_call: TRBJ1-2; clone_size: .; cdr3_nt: TGTGCCAGCAGTGAGGGACAGGTGTTTGGCTACACCTTC; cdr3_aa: CASSEGQVFGYTF
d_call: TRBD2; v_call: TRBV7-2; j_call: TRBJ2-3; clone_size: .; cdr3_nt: TGTGCCAGCAGCCCTGGTCTAGCGGGAGGCGATACGCAGTATTTT; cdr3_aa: CASSPGLAGGDTQYF
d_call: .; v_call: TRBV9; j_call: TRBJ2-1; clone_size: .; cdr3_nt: TGTGCCAGCAGCGTAGCTAGCAGCCTATTTACCTACAATGAGCAGTTCTTC; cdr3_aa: CASSVASSLFTYNEQFF
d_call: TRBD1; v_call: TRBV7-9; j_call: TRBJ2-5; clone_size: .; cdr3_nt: TGTGCCAGCAGCCTTGACAGGGAAGGGGAGACCCAGTACTTC; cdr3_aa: CASSLDREGETQYF
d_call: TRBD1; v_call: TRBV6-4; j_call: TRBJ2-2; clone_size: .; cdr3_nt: TGTGCCAGCGCCGTGACAGGGTCCACCGGGGAGCTGTTTTTT; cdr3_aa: CASAVTGSTGELFF
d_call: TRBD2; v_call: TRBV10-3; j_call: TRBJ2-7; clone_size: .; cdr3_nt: TGTGCCACGACTAGCGGGGGATTGTACGAGCAGTACTTC; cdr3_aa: CATTSGGLYEQYF
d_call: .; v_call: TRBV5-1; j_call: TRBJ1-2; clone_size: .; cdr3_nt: TGCGCCAGCAGCTTGGTCAGTGGCAACTATGGCTACACCTTC; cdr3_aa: CASSLVSGNYGYTF
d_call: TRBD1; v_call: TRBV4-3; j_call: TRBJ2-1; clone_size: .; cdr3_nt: TGCGCCAGCAGCCAAGTTATGGGACAGGGGGCGTATAATGAGCAGTTCTTC; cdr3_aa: CASSQVMGQGAYNEQFF
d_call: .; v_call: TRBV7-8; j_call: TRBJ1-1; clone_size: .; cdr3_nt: TGTGCCAGCAGCCATCCCCCCACAGGGACTGAAGCTTTCTTT; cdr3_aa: CASSHPPTGTEAFF
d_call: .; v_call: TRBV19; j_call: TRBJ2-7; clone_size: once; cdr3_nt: TGTGCCAGTAGTATATCCCCGAGATACGAGCAGTACTTC; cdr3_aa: CASSISPRYEQYF
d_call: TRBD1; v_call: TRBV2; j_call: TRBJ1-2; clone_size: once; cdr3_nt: TGTGCCAGCAGTGGACAGGGTTATGGCTACACCTTC; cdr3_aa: CASSGQGYGYTF
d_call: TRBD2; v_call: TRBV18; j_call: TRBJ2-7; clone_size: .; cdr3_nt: TGTGCCAGCTCATCAGGACTAGCGGGGTACGAGCAGTACTTC; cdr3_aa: CASSSGLAGYEQYF
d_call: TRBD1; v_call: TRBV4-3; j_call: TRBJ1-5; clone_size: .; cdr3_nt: TGCGCCAGCAGCCAAGATACAGGGGGTTATCAGCCCCAGCATTTT; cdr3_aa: CASSQDTGGYQPQHF
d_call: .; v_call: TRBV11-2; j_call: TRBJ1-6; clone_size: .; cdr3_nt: TGTGCCAGCAGCCCCGAACTTTATTCACCCCTCCACTTT; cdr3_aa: CASSPELYSPLHF
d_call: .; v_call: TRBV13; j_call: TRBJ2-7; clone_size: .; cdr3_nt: TGTGCCAGCAGCTTGGGTGGCGTCGGGAAGTACGAGCAGTACTTC; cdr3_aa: CASSLGGVGKYEQYF
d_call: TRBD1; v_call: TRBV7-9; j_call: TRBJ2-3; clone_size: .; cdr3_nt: TGTGCCAGCAGCCCCAGACAGGGGAGCACAGATACGCAGTATTTT; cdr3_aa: CASSPRQGSTDTQYF
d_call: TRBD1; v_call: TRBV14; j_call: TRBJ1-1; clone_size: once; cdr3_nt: TGTGCCAGCAGCCAAGATCCCCAGGGGGTGAGTCGCACTGAAGCTTTCTTT; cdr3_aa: CASSQDPQGVSRTEAFF
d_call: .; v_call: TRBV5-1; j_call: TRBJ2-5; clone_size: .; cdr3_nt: TGCGCCAGCAGCCAAAAAGAGACCCAGTACTTC; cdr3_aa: CASSQKETQYF
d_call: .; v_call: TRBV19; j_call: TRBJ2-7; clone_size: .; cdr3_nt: TGTGCCACCCAAGCGAGCGGAACTAGCTCCTACGAGCAGTACTTC; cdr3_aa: CATQASGTSSYEQYF
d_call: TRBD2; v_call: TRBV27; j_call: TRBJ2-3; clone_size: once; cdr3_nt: TGTGCCAGCAGACGTGGGGTCTCTAGCGGGGATTCTGATACGCAGTATTTT; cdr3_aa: CASRRGVSSGDSDTQYF
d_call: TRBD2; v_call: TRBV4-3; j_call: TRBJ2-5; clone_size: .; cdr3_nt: TGCGCCAGCAGCCAAGTTTTTACGTTAGCGGGGGGGCCAACGGAGACCCAGTACTTC; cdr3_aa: CASSQVFTLAGGPTETQYF
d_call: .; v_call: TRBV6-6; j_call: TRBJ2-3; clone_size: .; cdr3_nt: TGTGCCATCGGATGGGCAGCAGATACGCAGTATTTT; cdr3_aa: CAIGWAADTQYF
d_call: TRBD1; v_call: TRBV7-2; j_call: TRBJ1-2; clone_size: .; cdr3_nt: TGTGCCAGCAGCCCCCAGACAGGGACCAACTATGGCTACACCTTC; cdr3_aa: CASSPQTGTNYGYTF
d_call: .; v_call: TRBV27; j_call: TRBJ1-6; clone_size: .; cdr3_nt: TGTGCCAGCAGTCCACTACAGGGCTATAATTCACCCCTCCACTTT; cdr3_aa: CASSPLQGYNSPLHF